These 20 T cell receptor beta chains were all obtained from the same sample, sequenced in a study of breast tumors, draining lymph nodes, adjacent tissues. TCRdb itself ran the multiplex PCR reads through MiXCR, one entry per CDR3 protein. The sample has some 120,000 distinct CDR3 sequences, 15% to 20% seen once; the top ten hold over 3%. The lymph nodes were axillary draining lymph nodes from breast cancer patients. Sequencing was carried out using axillary lymph node tissue. All receptors derive from a female donor with breast cancer. Some clones in this sample may be carry-over from other donors' samples.

This clonotype came up many times. V gene TRBV6-6 combines with J gene TRBJ2-7, with 7 bases matching TRBD1. This CDR3 is built from 16 residues. The germline V gene has CDR1 MNHNY and CDR2 SVGAGI (reference sequence). V lost 0 bases and J lost 2; bases outside the gene matches: 7. DNA for the CDR3: TGTGCCAGCAGTTACTCCTCGACAGGGAAACCCTACGAGCAGTACTTC. This gives the protein CASSYSSTGKPYEQYF.

This clonotype was seen at least ten times. This CDR3 is CASRQGATEKLFF. CDR3 bases: TGTGCCAGCAGACAGGGGGCAACCGAAAAACTGTTTTTT. This chain uses TRBV2 with TRBJ1-4, with TRBD1 matching 9 bases. With 6 bases clipped from V and 8 bases from J, the junction kept 4 bases outside the gene matches. From germline, CDR1 is SNHLY and CDR2 FYNNEI. The CDR3 has 13 amino acids.

The table lists this clonotype with many counts. V and J are TRBV12-3 or TRBV12-4 and TRBJ2-1; TRBD1 or TRBD2 may be the D gene (5 bases each). V lost 2 bases and J lost 5, with 7 bases in between. This CDR3 region has 13 residues. CDR3 nucleotide sequence: TGTGCCAGCAGTTTAAGGGGAGACAATGAGCAGTTCTTC. The encoded protein is CASSLRGDNEQFF.

This clonotype has a count of ten or more. The genes are TRBV10-1 and TRBJ2-2; D is possibly TRBD2 (5 bases). Deletions cut 4 bases from V and 0 bases from J, with 12 bases between. The CDR3 has 16 residues. Germline V gene sequence: CDR1 WNHNN, CDR2 SYGVQD (reference sequence). The CDR3 spells CASSASRGANTGELFF. DNA for the CDR3: TGCGCCAGCAGTGCCTCACGGGGTGCGAACACCGGGGAGCTGTTTTTT.

In this sample, this clonotype turned up many times. The V and J genes are TRBV7-6 and TRBJ1-2; 7 bases map to TRBD1. With 6 bases clipped from V and 4 bases from J, the junction kept 5 bases outside the gene matches. From germline, CDR1 is SGHVS and CDR2 FNYEAQ. CDR3 length equals 13 residues. CDR3 sequence (DNA): TGTGCCAGCAGTTCGGACAGGTCCTATGGCTACACCTTC. This gives the protein CASSSDRSYGYTF.

This clonotype was counted many times. The chain links TRBV5-1 to TRBJ2-1; no clear D gene. The germline gives CDR1 SGHRS, CDR2 YFSETQ. The CDR3 loop spans 13 amino acids. The germline V and J ends were trimmed by 0 bases and 4 bases, with 5 bases remaining between them. CDR3 nucleotide sequence: TGCGCCAGCAGCTTGGCGGTATACAATGAGCAGTTCTTC. Translated: CASSLAVYNEQFF.

In its sample, this clonotype was seen many times. The chain links TRBV6-1 to TRBJ1-4, with TRBD1 matching 7 bases. The CDR3 contains 15 residues. Germline CDR1 MNHNS, CDR2 SASEGT. After removal of 5 bases from V and 2 bases from J, the junction contained 5 bases not matched to a gene. The CDR3 spells CASSPSTGTNEKLFF. Here the CDR3 DNA reads TGTGCCAGCAGTCCATCGACAGGGACTAATGAAAAACTGTTTTTT.

This clonotype was counted ten times or more. The V gene is TRBV29-1, the J gene TRBJ2-5; maybe TRBD1 (5 bases). The CDR3 is 13 amino acids. The germline V gene has CDR1 SQVTM and CDR2 ANQGSEA. The CDR3 loop is CNVLNPDMQTQYF. The CDR3 DNA reads TGCAACGTGCTGAACCCGGACATGCAGACCCAGTACTTC.

In its sample, this clonotype was seen many times. CDR3 loop: CASSLGTTDTQYF. CDR3 nucleotides: TGTGCCAGCAGCTTAGGGACCACAGATACGCAGTATTTT. V and J are TRBV11-3 and TRBJ2-3; D is unclear. Germline CDR1 SGHNT, CDR2 YENEEA. Trimming shortened V by 1 base and J by 2 bases, and 4 bases separated the two germline ends. The CDR3 consists of 13 residues.

In this sample, this clonotype turned up many times. This chain joins TRBV6-1 and TRBJ2-7; weak D call: TRBD1 (6 bases). The V and J ends lost 4 bases and 1 base respectively, with 11 bases between them. The germline CDR1 and CDR2 sequences are MNHNS and SASEGT. The CDR3 extends over 14 amino acids. The CDR3 protein is CASSGRQVSYEQYF. DNA for the CDR3: TGTGCCAGCAGTGGTAGACAGGTATCCTACGAGCAGTACTTC.

The J gene is TRBJ2-1, the V gene TRBV7-9, with 7 bases matching TRBD1. Per germline, CDR1 SEHNR and CDR2 FQNEAQ (reference sequence). CDR3 length: 16 amino acids. With V trimmed by 4 bases and J by 0 bases, 6 bases remained unmatched. The CDR3 spells CASSSNRDSSYNEQFF. DNA for the CDR3: TGTGCCAGCAGCTCAAACCGGGACAGCTCCTACAATGAGCAGTTCTTC.

In this sample, this clonotype turned up many times. This sequence joins TRBV2 and TRBJ2-5; 7 nucleotides align to TRBD2. Germline CDR1 is SNHLY and CDR2 is FYNNEI. The CDR3 spans 14 residues. J gave up 5 bases and V 7 bases, and 10 bases lay outside the gene matches. The CDR3 loop reads CASNGGRSLETQYF. In DNA form, the CDR3 reads TGTGCCAGCAACGGCGGGAGAAGTTTGGAGACCCAGTACTTC.

To note about this clonotype: The CDR3 does not end in the conserved phenylalanine or tryptophan, so this is likely a read error. The gene calls are TRBV4-1 and TRBJ2-3, with a weak D call TRBD2 (5 bases). CDR1 and CDR2 from the germline V gene are MGHRA and YSYEKL. V dropped 4 bases and J dropped 0 bases, with 11 bases sitting between them. This CDR3 spans 15 amino acids. CDR3 sequence reads: CASSPGLASTDTQYL. DNA for the CDR3: TGCGCCAGCAGCCCCGGACTGGCAAGCACAGATACGCAGTATCTT.

This clonotype occurred many times. The rearrangement uses TRBV6-6 and TRBJ2-2; a weak D match, TRBD1 (6 bases). The CDR3 consists of 14 residues. V was trimmed by 5 bases and J by 5 bases, leaving 12 bases between them. Germline V CDR1 and CDR2: MNHNY, SVGAGI (reference sequence). The CDR3 sequence: CASSTYRETGELFF. DNA of the CDR3: TGTGCCAGCAGTACTTACAGGGAAACCGGGGAGCTGTTTTTT.

The J gene is TRBJ2-5, the V gene TRBV6-2 or TRBV6-3; 12 bases are shared with TRBD2. Germline V lookup: CDR1 MNHEY, CDR2 SVGEGT. The CDR3 consists of 16 residues. After removal of 4 bases from V and 3 bases from J, the junction contained 6 bases not matched to a gene. The CDR3 sequence is CASSFPRLAGEETQYF. CDR3 DNA: TGTGCCAGCAGTTTCCCCAGACTAGCGGGGGAAGAGACCCAGTACTTC.

V is TRBV28 and J is TRBJ2-7; TRBD2 agrees at 12 bases. V lost 4 bases to trimming and J lost 3 bases; unmatched junction nucleotides: 7. The CDR3 covers 16 residues. CDR1 is MDHEN, CDR2 SYDVKM, per germline. The CDR3 bases are TGTGCCAGCAGTTCCGCCGGACTAGCGGGGATCTACGAGCAGTACTTC. This sequence encodes CASSSAGLAGIYEQYF.

In this sample, this clonotype turned up many times. The V gene is TRBV5-5, the J gene TRBJ2-3, with 7 nucleotides matching TRBD2. This CDR3 region has 16 residues. Germline V CDR1 and CDR2: SGHKS, YYEKEE (reference sequence). V dropped 0 bases and J dropped 6; count of bases not matched to a gene: 10. The CDR3 nucleotides are TGTGCCAGCAGCTTGGAGATAGGGTGGGGGGGGGATACGCAGTATTTT. This gives the protein CASSLEIGWGGDTQYF. The full variable domain, with the rest looked up from reference TRBV5-5 and TRBJ2-3, is DAGVTQSPTHLIKTRGQQVTLRCSPISGHKSVSWYQQVLGQGPQFIFQYYEKEERGRGNFPDRFSARQFPNYSSELNVNALLLGDSALYLCASSLEIGWGGDTQYFGPGTRLTVL.

Details on this clonotype: At one end the junction does not follow the germline gene, possibly because of a read error. The J gene is TRBJ2-2, the V gene TRBV11-1, with a tentative D call TRBD2 (6 bases). This CDR3 is built from 15 residues. Germline V lookup: CDR1 SGHAT, CDR2 FQDESV (reference sequence). CDR3 in amino acids: CASSLLEGTTGGLFF. CDR3 in DNA: TGTGCAAGCAGCTTATTGGAGGGGACGACCGGGGGGCTGTTTTTT.

Turning to this clonotype: A read error may explain this, as a much larger clone is one base away. CDR3 sequence (DNA): TGTGCCAGCTTACCAGAGTTCCAGGACAATCAGCCCCAGCATTTT. Its translation is CASLPEFQDNQPQHF. The gene calls are TRBV18 and TRBJ1-5; the D is unclear. The germline gives CDR1 KGHSH, CDR2 LQKENI. The CDR3 is 15 amino acids. Full variable domain (outside the CDR3, taken from reference TRBV18 and TRBJ1-5): NAGVMQNPRHLVRRRGQEARLRCSPMKGHSHVYWYRQLPEEGLKFMVYLQKENIIDESGMPKERFSAEFPKEGPSILRIQQVVRGDSAAYFCASLPEFQDNQPQHFGDGTRLSIL.

The chain joins TRBV28 to TRBJ2-3; TRBD2 aligns across 11 bases. Per the germline V gene, CDR1 is MDHEN and CDR2 is SYDVKM. This CDR3 spans 15 amino acids. V shed 10 bases, J shed 3 bases, and the junction held 9 bases outside the gene matches. CDR3: CATRVSGGVTDTQYF. CDR3 coding DNA: TGTGCCACCCGGGTTAGCGGGGGGGTTACAGATACGCAGTATTTT.